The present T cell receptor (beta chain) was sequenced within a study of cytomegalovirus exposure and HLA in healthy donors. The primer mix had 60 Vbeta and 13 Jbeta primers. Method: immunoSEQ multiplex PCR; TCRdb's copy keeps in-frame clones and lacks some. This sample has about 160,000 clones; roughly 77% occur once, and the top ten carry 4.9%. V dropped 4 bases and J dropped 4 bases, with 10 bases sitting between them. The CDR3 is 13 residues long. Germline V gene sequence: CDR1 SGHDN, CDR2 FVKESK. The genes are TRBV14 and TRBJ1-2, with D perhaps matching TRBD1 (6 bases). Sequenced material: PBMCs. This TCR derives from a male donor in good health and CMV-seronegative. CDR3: CASSPRGPYGYTF. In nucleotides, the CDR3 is TGTGCCAGCAGCCCCAGGGGACCCTATGGCTACACCTTC.